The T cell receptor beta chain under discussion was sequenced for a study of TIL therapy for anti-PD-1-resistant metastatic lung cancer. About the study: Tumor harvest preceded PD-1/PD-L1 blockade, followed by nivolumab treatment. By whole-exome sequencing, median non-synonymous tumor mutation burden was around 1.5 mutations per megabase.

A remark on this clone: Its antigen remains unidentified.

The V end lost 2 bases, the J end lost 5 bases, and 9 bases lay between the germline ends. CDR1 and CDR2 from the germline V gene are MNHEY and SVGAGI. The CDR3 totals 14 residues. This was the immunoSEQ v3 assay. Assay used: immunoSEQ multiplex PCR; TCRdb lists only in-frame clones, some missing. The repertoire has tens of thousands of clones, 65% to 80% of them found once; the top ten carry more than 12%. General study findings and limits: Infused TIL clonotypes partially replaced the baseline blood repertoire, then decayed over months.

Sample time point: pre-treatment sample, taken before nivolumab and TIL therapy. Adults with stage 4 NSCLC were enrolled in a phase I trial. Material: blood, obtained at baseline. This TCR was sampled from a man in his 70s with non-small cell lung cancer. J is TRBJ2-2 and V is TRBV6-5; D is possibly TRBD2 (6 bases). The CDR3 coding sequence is TGTGCCAGCAGTTACCTGGGGGGAACCGGGGAGCTGTTTTTT. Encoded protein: CASSYLGGTGELFF.